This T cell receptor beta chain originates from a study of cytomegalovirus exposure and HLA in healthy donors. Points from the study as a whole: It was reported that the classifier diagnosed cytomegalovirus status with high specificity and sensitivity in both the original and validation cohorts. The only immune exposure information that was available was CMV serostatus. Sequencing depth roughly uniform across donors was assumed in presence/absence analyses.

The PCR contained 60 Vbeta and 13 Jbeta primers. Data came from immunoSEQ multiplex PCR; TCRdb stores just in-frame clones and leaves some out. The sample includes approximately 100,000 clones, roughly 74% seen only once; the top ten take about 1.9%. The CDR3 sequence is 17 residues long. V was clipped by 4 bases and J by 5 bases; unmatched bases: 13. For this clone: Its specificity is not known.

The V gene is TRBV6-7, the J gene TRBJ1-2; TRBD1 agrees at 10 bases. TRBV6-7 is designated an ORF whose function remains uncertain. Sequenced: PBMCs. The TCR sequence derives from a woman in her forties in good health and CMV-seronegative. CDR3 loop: CASSSPSGTGDEYGYTF. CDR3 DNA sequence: TGTGCCAGCAGTTCTCCGAGCGGGACAGGGGATGAATATGGCTACACCTTC.